One and the same sample provided the 17 T cell receptor beta chains below, sequenced in a study of blood T cell repertoires in COVID-19. Assay used: immunoSEQ multiplex PCR; TCRdb lists only in-frame clones, some missing. The sample contains around 88,000 clones, 65% to 85% of which appear only once. The sample taken for sequencing was peripheral blood. These receptors all come from a man aged 55-75 years with acute or convalescent COVID-19.

The CDR3 nucleotides read TGTGCCAGCAATACTCTAGGGAGGGGGTATGGCTACACCTTC. Translating it yields CASNTLGRGYGYTF. The chain combines TRBV28 with TRBJ1-2, with D possibly matching TRBD1 (6 bases). The V end lost 7 bases, the J end lost 5 bases, and 17 bases lay between the germline ends. The CDR3 has 14 residues. CDR1 MDHEN and CDR2 SYDVKM come from the germline V gene.

In DNA form, the CDR3 reads TGTGCCTGGAGTGTTGACAGGGGGGGCTACGAGCAGTACTTC. This encodes CAWSVDRGGYEQYF. J is TRBJ2-7 and V is TRBV30; 9 bases fit TRBD1. J was trimmed by 3 bases and V by 0 bases; bases with no gene match: 3. The germline V gene has CDR1 GTSNPN and CDR2 SVGIG (reference sequence). The CDR3 sequence is 14 residues long.

This clone showed up just once. This chain links TRBV30 with TRBJ1-4, with 11 nucleotides matching TRBD1. The CDR3 is made up of 14 amino acids. Trimming took 5 bases from V and 3 from J; bases not matched to a gene: 2. CDR1 and CDR2 (germline): GTSNPN, SVGIG (reference sequence). Here the CDR3 DNA reads TGTGCCTGGGGACAGGGGGCAGCTAATGAAAAACTGTTTTTT. Translating gives CAWGQGAANEKLFF.

This clone was counted once. This rearrangement joins TRBV3-1 (or the pseudogene TRBV3-2) to TRBJ2-1, with a tentative D call TRBD1 (5 bases). Deletions cut 0 bases from V and 5 bases from J, with 11 bases between. The CDR3 loop spans 15 amino acids. Germline CDR1 is LGHDT and CDR2 is YNNKEL (reference sequence). The CDR3 DNA sequence: TGTGCCAGCAGCCAAGAGGCCAGACAGAACAATGAGCAGTTCTTC. Protein: CASSQEARQNNEQFF.

V usage is TRBV10-1 and J usage is TRBJ2-5; perhaps TRBD2 as D (6 bases). There are 14 residues in the CDR3. Germline V gene data show CDR1 as WNHNN and CDR2 as SYGVQD (reference sequence). The ends were cut back, 3 bases at V and 0 bases at J, with 8 bases in the middle. The CDR3, as DNA: TGCGCCAGCAGTGACAGGAGGGACCAAGAGACCCAGTACTTC. Its translation is CASSDRRDQETQYF.

The rearrangement uses TRBV7-2 and TRBJ1-1; TRBD1 aligns across 8 bases. Germline lookup yields CDR1 SGHTA and CDR2 FQGNSA. V was pared by 5 bases and J by 4 bases, with 9 bases of the junction left unmatched. The length of the CDR3 is 15 residues. The CDR3 here is CASSLAGGAGTEAFF. CDR3 DNA sequence: TGTGCCAGCAGCCTTGCAGGGGGCGCGGGCACTGAAGCTTTCTTT.

This chain connects TRBV27 to TRBJ2-7, with D possibly matching TRBD2 (6 bases). Germline lookup yields CDR1 MNHEY and CDR2 SMNVEV (reference sequence). This CDR3 spans 15 amino acids. V lost 9 bases and J 0 bases, leaving 18 bases between the germline ends. The CDR3, as DNA: TGTGCCAGTTCCGATTCGGGACTTAGCTCCTACGAGCAGTACTTC. As protein: CASSDSGLSSYEQYF.

This clone appeared once. J is TRBJ2-2 and V is TRBV6-5; tentative D call: TRBD2 (6 bases). This CDR3 has 13 amino acids. CDR1 MNHEY and CDR2 SVGAGI come from the germline V gene. Trimming took off 6 bases at V and 6 bases at J, with 11 bases between the two ends. The CDR3 DNA follows: TGTGCCAGCAGCTGGGGGGAGGCCGGGGAGCTGTTTTTT. Its translation is CASSWGEAGELFF.

The chain uses TRBV2 and TRBJ2-2, with TRBD2 as a possible D gene (7 bases). The length of the CDR3 is 15 residues. Looked up from germline, CDR1 is SNHLY and CDR2 is FYNNEI. V was trimmed by 2 bases and J by 3 bases, leaving 10 bases between them. DNA of the CDR3: TGTGCCAGCAGTGAACTAGGGGGGGACACCGGGGAGCTGTTTTTT. Amino acids: CASSELGGDTGELFF. The full variable domain, rest sourced from reference TRBV2 and TRBJ2-2, is EPEVTQTPSHQVTQMGQEVILRCVPISNHLYFYWYRQILGQKVEFLVSFYNNEISEKSEIFDDQFSVERPDGSNFTLKIRSTKLEDSAMYFCASSELGGDTGELFFGEGSRLTVL.

CDR3 region: CASEGQGYTEAFF. DNA of the CDR3: TGTGCCAGTGAGGGACAGGGCTACACTGAAGCTTTCTTT. V usage is TRBV19 and J usage is TRBJ1-1; 9 nucleotides align to TRBD1. CDR3 length: 13 residues. Trimming removed 8 bases from V and 3 bases from J; junction bases left unmatched: 4. CDR1 and CDR2 from the germline V gene are LNHDA and SQIVND (reference sequence).

As regards this clone: This same CDR3 is encoded by further DNA sequences in the sample. The chain joins TRBV9 to TRBJ1-6, with TRBD1 identical over 8 bases. After removal of 5 bases from V and 5 bases from J, the junction contained 3 bases not matched to a gene. The germline CDR1 and CDR2 sequences are SGDLS and YYNGEE. This CDR3 is 14 amino acids long. The CDR3 loop is CASRGQANNSPLHF. The CDR3 DNA follows: TGTGCCAGCAGGGGACAGGCTAATAATTCACCCCTCCACTTT.

This chain connects TRBV9 to TRBJ1-2; 7 nucleotides agree with TRBD1. After removal of 4 bases from V and 5 bases from J, the junction contained 17 bases not matched to a gene. Germline V gene data show CDR1 as SGDLS and CDR2 as YYNGEE. The CDR3 contains 17 residues. The CDR3 spells CASSSSPIGTVIYGYTF. DNA of the CDR3: TGTGCCAGCAGCTCATCGCCGATCGGGACAGTCATATATGGCTACACCTTC.

The V and J genes are TRBV7-3 and TRBJ2-2; 9 bases are a match to TRBD1. The CDR3 is 14 amino acids. V was pared by 5 bases and J by 7 bases, with 5 bases of the junction left unmatched. Germline assignment: CDR1 SGHTA and CDR2 FQGTGA. CDR3 in DNA: TGTGCCAGCAGCCCAGGGACAGGGAGCGGGGAGCTGTTTTTT. Translation gives CASSPGTGSGELFF.

J is TRBJ2-3 and V is TRBV6-5, with 7 bases matching TRBD1. The CDR3 is 14 residues long. Germline-derived CDR1 and CDR2 are MNHEY and SVGAGI. With 8 bases clipped from V and 1 base from J, the junction kept 6 bases outside the gene matches. This CDR3 reads CASGRDSGTDTQYF. The CDR3, as DNA: TGTGCCAGCGGCCGGGACAGCGGCACAGATACGCAGTATTTT.

The chain couples TRBV2 to TRBJ1-6; 7 bases map to TRBD1. This CDR3 spans 15 amino acids. CDR1 and CDR2 (germline): SNHLY, FYNNEI. V gave up 5 bases and J gave up 9 bases; unmatched junction bases: 10. This chain's CDR3 is CASSFLDRKGSPLHF. In nucleotides, the CDR3 is TGTGCCAGCAGTTTTCTGGACAGGAAAGGTTCACCCCTCCACTTT.

This clone was seen once. The chain couples TRBV9 to TRBJ2-7, with a tentative D call TRBD2 (5 bases). In germline, CDR1 is SGDLS, CDR2 YYNGEE. Trimming took off 4 bases at V and 1 base at J, with 9 bases between the two ends. This CDR3 is built from 13 residues. CDR3 region: CASSLSGSYEQYF. For the CDR3, the DNA is TGTGCCAGCAGCCTCAGCGGTTCCTACGAGCAGTACTTC.

CDR3 sequence: CASSPRGNSYEQYF. CDR3 nucleotides: TGTGCCAGCAGTCCTAGGGGGAACTCCTACGAGCAGTACTTC. The V gene is TRBV7-3, the J gene TRBJ2-7, with D perhaps TRBD1 (6 bases). This CDR3 comprises 14 residues. Per the germline V gene, CDR1 is SGHTA and CDR2 is FQGTGA. The germline V and J ends were trimmed by 6 bases and 0 bases, with 12 bases remaining between them.